A single TCR beta chain is shown here with its context. This sample was included in a study of blood T cell repertoires in COVID-19. Under the authors' procedure: For nucleated cells, counts were estimated from reference gene primer amplification. Only in-frame clones appear in the TCRdb table, and some are missing; sequencing was by immunoSEQ multiplex PCR. V and J calls and clone size are as listed in that table; D and trimming were resolved from the DNA. Altogether some 300,000 clones are present, less than 90% being singletons, with the ten largest covering approximately 0.99%. V was cut by 3 bases and J by 2 bases, with 10 bases left in between. CDR3 length: 14 amino acids. The germline V gene encodes CDR1 SGHTA and CDR2 FQGNSA.

This chain uses TRBV7-2 with TRBJ2-5; D is perhaps TRBD2 (6 bases). The clonotype comes from a woman aged 25-40 years who had recovered from COVID-19. The sequencing sample was made of PBMCs or T cells enriched from blood (not recorded which). The CDR3 region is CASSFTGGQETQYF. For the CDR3, the DNA is TGTGCCAGCAGCTTCACTGGGGGGCAAGAGACCCAGTACTTC. The full variable domain, rest sourced from reference TRBV7-2 and TRBJ2-5, is GAGVSQSPSNKVTEKGKDVELRCDPISGHTALYWYRQSLGQGLEFLIYFQGNSAPDKSGLPSDRFSAERTGGSVSTLTIQRTQQEDSAVYLCASSFTGGQETQYFGPGTRLLVL.